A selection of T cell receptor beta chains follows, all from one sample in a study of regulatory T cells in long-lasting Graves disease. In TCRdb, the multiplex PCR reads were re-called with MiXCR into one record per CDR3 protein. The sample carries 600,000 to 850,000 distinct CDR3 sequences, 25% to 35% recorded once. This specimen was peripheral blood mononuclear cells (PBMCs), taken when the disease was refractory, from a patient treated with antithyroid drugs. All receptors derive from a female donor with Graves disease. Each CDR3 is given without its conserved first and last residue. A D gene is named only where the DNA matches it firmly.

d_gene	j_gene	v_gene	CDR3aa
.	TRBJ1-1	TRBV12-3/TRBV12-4	ASSTIRGSTEAF
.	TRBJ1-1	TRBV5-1	ASSFGQGADTEAL
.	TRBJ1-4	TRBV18	ASSPGAGLNEKLF
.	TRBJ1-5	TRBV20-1	SARDSRGREGSQPQH
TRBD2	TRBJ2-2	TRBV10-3	AISVLAGANTGELF
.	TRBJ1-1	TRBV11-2	ASSLGQINTEAF
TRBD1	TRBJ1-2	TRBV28	ASSEQGRDWDYT
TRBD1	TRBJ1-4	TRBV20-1	SAKTGGSEKLF
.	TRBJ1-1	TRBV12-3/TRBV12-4	ASRRSGEGPEAF
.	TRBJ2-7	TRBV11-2	ASSPRGEQY
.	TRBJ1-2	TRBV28	ASSLMKGSAYGYT